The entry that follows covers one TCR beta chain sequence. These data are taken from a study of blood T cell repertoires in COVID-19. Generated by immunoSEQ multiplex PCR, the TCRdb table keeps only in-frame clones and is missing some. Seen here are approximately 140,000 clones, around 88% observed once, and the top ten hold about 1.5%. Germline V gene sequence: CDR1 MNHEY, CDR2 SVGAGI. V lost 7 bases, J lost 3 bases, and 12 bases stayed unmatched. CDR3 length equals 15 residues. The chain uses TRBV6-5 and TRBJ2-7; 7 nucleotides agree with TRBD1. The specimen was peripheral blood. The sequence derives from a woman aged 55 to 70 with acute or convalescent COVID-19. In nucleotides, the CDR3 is TGTGCCAGCACTTCCGGGACAGAATATTTCTACGAGCAGTACTTC. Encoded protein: CASTSGTEYFYEQYF.